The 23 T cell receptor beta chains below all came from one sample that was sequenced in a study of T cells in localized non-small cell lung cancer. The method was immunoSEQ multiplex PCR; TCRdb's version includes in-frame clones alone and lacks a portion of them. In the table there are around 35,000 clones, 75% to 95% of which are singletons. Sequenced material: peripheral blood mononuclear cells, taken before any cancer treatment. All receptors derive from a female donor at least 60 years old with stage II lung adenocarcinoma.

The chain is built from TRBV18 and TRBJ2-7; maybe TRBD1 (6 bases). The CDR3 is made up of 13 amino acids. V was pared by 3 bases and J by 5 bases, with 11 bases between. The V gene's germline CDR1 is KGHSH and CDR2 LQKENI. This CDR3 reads CASSPGQPNEQYF. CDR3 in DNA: TGTGCCAGCTCACCGGGACAACCAAACGAGCAGTACTTC.

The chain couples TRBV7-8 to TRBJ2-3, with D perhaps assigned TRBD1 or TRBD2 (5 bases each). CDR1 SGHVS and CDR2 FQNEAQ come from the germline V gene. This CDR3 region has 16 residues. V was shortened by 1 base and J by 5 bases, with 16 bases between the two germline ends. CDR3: CASSLGGTSPLDTQYF. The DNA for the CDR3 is TGTGCCAGCAGCTTAGGGGGGACCTCTCCATTAGATACGCAGTATTTT.

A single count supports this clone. CDR3 sequence: CASSMGQLIGANVLTF. The CDR3 nucleotides read TGTGCCAGTAGTATGGGTCAGCTTATAGGGGCCAACGTCCTGACTTTC. J is TRBJ2-6 and V is TRBV19, with D unclear. Germline V CDR1 and CDR2: LNHDA, SQIVND (reference sequence). The CDR3 contains 16 residues. V lost 3 bases to trimming and J lost 4 bases, with 13 bases between them.

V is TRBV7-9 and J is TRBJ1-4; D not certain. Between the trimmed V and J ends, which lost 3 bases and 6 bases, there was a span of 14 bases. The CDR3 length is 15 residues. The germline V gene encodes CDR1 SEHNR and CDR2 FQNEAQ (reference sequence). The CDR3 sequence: CASSFRPPKDEKLFF. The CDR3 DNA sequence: TGTGCCAGCAGCTTCCGACCGCCTAAGGATGAAAAACTGTTTTTT. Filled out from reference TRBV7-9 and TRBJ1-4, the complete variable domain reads DTGVSQNPRHKITKRGQNVTFRCDPISEHNRLYWYRQTLGQGPEFLTYFQNEAQLEKSRLLSDRFSAERPKGSFSTLEIQRTEQGDSAMYLCASSFRPPKDEKLFFGSGTQLSVL.

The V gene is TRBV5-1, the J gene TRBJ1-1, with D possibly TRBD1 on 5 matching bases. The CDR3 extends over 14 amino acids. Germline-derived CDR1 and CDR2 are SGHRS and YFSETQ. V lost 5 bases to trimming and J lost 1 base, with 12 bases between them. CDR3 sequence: CASSAGTANTEAFF. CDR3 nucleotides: TGCGCCAGCAGTGCCGGGACCGCGAACACTGAAGCTTTCTTT.

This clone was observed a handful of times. The chain's CDR3 is CASSSGAVSYEQYF. CDR3 DNA sequence: TGTGCCAGCAGCTCAGGGGCAGTCTCCTACGAGCAGTACTTC. J is TRBJ2-7 and V is TRBV7-9; TRBD1 might be the D (6 bases). There are 14 residues in the CDR3. Trimming cost V 4 bases and J 0 bases, with 10 bases left between them. Germline lookup yields CDR1 SEHNR and CDR2 FQNEAQ (reference sequence).

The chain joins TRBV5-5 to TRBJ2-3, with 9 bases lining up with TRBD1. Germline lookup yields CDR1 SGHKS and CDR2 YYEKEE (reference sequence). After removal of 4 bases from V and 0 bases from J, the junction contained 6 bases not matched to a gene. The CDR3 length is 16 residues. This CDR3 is CASSPRQGGSTDTQYF. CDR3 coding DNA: TGTGCCAGCAGCCCCCGACAGGGGGGAAGCACAGATACGCAGTATTTT.

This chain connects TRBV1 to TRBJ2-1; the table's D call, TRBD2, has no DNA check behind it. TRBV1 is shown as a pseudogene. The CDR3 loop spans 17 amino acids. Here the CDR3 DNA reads TGCACCAGCAGCCTACGGGAGCGGTTAAGGGACTACAATGAGCAGTTCTTC. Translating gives CTSSLRERLRDYNEQFF.

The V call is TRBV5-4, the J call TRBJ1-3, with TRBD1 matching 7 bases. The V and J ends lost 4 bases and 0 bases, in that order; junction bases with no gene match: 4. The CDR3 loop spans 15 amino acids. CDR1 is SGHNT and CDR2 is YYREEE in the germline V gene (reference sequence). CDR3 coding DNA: TGTGCCAGCAGCCTCAGGGGGAGCTCTGGAAACACCATATATTTT. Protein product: CASSLRGSSGNTIYF.

The CDR3 region has the DNA TGTGCCAGCAGCGTAGACAGGGGGCGGGCTGAAGCTTTCTTT. The encoded protein is CASSVDRGRAEAFF. The rearrangement uses TRBV5-4 and TRBJ1-1, with 10 positions matching TRBD1. Germline V lookup: CDR1 SGHNT, CDR2 YYREEE (reference sequence). The CDR3 has 14 residues. V was pared by 4 bases and J by 6 bases, with 6 bases of the junction left unmatched.

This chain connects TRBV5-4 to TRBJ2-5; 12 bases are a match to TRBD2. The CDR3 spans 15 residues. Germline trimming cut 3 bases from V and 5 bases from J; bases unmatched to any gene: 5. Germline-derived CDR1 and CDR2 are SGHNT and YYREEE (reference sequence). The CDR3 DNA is TGTGCCAGCAGCTCTAGCGGGGGGGCGAGTGAGACCCAGTACTTC. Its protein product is CASSSSGGASETQYF.

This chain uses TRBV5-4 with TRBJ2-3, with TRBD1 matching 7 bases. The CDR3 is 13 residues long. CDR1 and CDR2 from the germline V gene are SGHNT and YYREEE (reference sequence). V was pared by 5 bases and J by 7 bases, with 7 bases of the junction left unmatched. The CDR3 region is CASRSQGSNTQYF. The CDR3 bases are TGTGCCAGCAGATCACAGGGGTCCAATACGCAGTATTTT.

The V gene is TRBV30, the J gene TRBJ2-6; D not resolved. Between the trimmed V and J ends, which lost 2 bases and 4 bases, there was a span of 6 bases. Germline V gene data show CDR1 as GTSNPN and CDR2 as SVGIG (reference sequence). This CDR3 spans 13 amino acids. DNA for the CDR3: TGTGCCTGGAGTTTGCAAGGGGCCAACGTCCTGACTTTC. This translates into CAWSLQGANVLTF.

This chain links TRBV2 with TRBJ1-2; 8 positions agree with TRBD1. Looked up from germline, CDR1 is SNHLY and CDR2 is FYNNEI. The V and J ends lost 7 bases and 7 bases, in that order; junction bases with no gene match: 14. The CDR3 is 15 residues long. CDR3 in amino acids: CASTPGQGRPSGYTF. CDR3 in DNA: TGTGCCAGCACCCCAGGACAGGGTAGGCCCTCTGGCTACACCTTC.

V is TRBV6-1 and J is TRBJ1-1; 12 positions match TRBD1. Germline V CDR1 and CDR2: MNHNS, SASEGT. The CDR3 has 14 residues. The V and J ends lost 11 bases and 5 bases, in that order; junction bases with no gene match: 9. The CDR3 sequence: CACRDRGLRTEAFF. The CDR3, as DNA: TGTGCCTGCCGGGACAGGGGGCTGAGAACTGAAGCTTTCTTT.

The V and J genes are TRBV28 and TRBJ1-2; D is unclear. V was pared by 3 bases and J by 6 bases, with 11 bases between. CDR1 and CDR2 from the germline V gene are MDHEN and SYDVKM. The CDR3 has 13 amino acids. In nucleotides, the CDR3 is TGTGCCAGCAGTTTTACTGCGGTAGATGGCTACACCTTC. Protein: CASSFTAVDGYTF.

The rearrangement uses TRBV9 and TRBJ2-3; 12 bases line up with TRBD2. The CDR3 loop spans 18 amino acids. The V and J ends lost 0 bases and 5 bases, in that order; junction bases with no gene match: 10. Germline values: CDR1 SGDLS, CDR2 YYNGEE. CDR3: CASSVAASGGAAEDTQYF. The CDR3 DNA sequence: TGTGCCAGCAGCGTAGCGGCTAGCGGGGGGGCCGCTGAAGATACGCAGTATTTT.

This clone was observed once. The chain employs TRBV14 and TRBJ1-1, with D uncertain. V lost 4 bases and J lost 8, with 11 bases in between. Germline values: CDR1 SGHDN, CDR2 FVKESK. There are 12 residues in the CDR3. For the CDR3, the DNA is TGTGCCAGCAGCCGCACCGTGACAGAAGCTTTCTTT. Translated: CASSRTVTEAFF.

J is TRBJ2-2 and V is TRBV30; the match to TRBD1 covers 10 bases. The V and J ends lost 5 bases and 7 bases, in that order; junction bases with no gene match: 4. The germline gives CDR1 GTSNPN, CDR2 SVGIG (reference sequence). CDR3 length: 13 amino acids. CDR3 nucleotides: TGTGCCTGGGGGACAGGGGCGGGCGGGGAGCTGTTTTTT. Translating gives CAWGTGAGGELFF.

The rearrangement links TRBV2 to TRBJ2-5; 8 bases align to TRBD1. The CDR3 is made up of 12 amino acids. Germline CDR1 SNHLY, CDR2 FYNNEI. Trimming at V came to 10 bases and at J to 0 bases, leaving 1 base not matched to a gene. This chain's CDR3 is CAMDRDQETQYF. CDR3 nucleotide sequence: TGTGCCATGGACAGGGACCAAGAGACCCAGTACTTC.

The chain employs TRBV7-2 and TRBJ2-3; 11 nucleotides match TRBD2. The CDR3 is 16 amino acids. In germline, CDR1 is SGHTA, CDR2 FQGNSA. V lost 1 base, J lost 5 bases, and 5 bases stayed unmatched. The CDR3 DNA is TGTGCCAGCAGCTTAGGTAGCGGGGGGGCGGGAGATACGCAGTATTTT. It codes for CASSLGSGGAGDTQYF.

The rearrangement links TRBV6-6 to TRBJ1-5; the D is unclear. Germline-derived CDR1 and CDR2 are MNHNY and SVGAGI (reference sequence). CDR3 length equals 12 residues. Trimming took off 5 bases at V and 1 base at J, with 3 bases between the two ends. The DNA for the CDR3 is TGTGCCAGCAGTGGAAGCAATCAGCCCCAGCATTTT. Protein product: CASSGSNQPQHF.

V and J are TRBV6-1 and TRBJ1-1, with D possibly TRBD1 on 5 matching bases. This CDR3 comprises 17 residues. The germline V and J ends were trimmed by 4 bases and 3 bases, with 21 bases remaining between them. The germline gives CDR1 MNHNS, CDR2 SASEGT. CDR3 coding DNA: TGTGCCAGCAGTGTAGAAGGGGCACCGGTATACTACACTGAAGCTTTCTTT. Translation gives CASSVEGAPVYYTEAFF.